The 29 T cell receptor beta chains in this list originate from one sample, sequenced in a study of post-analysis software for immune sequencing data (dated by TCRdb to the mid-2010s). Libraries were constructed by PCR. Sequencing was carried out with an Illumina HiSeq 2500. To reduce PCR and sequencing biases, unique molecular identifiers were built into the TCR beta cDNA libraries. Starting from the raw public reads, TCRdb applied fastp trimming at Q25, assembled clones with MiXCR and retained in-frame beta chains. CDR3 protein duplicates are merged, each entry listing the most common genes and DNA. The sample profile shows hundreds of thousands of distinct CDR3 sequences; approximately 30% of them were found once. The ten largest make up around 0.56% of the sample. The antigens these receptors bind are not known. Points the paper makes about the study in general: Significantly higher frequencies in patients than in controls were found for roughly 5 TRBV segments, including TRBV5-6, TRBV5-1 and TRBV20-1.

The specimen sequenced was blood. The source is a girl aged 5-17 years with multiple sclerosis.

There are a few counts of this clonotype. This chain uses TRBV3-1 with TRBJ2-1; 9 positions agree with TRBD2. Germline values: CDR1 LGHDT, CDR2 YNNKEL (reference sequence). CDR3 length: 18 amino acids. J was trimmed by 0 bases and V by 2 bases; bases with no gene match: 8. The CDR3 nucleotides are TGTGCCAGCAGCCAACTTAGCGGGGGACCGAGCTCCTACAATGAGCAGTTCTTC. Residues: CASSQLSGGPSSYNEQFF.

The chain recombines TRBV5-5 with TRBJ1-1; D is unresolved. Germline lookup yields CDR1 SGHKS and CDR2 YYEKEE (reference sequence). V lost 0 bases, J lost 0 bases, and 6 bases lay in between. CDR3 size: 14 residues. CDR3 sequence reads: CASSLELVNTEAFF. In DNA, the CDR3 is TGTGCCAGCAGCTTGGAGTTGGTGAACACTGAAGCTTTCTTT.

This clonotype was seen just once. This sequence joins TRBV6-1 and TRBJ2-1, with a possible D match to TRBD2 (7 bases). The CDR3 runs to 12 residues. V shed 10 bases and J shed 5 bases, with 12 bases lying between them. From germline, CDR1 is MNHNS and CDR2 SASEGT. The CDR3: CATRGDNNEQFF. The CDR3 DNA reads TGTGCCACCCGGGGGGACAACAATGAGCAGTTCTTC.

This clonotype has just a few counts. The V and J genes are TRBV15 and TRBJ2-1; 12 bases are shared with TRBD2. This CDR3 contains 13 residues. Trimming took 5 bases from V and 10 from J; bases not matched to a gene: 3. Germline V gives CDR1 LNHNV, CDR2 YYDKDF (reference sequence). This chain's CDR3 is CATSRLAGEEQFF. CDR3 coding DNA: TGTGCCACCAGCCGACTAGCGGGAGAGGAGCAGTTCTTC.

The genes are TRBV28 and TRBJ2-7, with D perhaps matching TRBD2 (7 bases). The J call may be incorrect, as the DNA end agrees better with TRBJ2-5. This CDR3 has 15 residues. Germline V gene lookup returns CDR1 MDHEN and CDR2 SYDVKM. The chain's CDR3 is CASSQLSGGLETQYF. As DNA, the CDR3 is TGTGCCAGCAGCCAGTTGTCGGGGGGCTTGGAGACCCAGTACTTC.

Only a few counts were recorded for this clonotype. The DNA of the CDR3 is TGTGCCAGCAGCCCCGGACCTCCTCGAAGAACTGAAGCTTTCTTT. It encodes CASSPGPPRRTEAFF. The chain carries TRBV7-2 and TRBJ1-1, with D unresolved. CDR3 length: 15 residues. The germline gives CDR1 SGHTA, CDR2 FQGNSA. Trimming pared 5 bases from V and 5 bases from J, leaving 18 bases between. The complete variable domain, with remaining parts taken from reference TRBV7-2 and TRBJ1-1, reads GAGVSQSPSNKVTEKGKDVELRCDPISGHTALYWYRQSLGQGLEFLIYFQGNSAPDKSGLPSDRFSAERTGGSVSTLTIQRTQQEDSAVYLCASSPGPPRRTEAFFGQGTRLTVV.

The CDR3 region is CASSSIRGRGYTEAFF. DNA for the CDR3: TGTGCCAGCAGCTCAATAAGGGGGCGAGGGTACACTGAAGCTTTCTTT. This chain uses TRBV7-6 with TRBJ1-1; 7 bases map to TRBD1. This CDR3 spans 16 amino acids. V gave up 4 bases and J gave up 3 bases; unmatched junction bases: 11. Per germline, CDR1 SGHVS and CDR2 FNYEAQ.

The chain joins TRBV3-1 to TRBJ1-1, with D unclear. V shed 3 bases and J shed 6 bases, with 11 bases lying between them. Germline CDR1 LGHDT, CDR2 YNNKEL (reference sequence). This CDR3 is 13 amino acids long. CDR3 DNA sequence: TGTGCCAGCAGCCACGCCGGGCGGGCTGAAGCTTTCTTT. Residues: CASSHAGRAEAFF.

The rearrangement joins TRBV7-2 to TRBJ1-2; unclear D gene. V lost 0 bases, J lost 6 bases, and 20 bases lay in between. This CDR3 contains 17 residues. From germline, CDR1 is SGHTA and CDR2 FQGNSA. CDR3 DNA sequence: TGTGCCAGCAGCTTAGCGGGCCAGAGACGTCTTAGTGATGGCTACACCTTC. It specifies CASSLAGQRRLSDGYTF. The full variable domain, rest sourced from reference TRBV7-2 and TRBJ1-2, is GAGVSQSPSNKVTEKGKDVELRCDPISGHTALYWYRQSLGQGLEFLIYFQGNSAPDKSGLPSDRFSAERTGGSVSTLTIQRTQQEDSAVYLCASSLAGQRRLSDGYTFGSGTRLTVV.

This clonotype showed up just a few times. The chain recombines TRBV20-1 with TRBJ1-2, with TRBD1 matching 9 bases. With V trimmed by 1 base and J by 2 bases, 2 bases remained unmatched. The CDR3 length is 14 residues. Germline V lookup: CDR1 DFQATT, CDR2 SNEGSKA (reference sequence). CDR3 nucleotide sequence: TGCAGTGCTAGAGCAGGACAGGGGAACTATGGCTACACCTTC. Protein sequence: CSARAGQGNYGYTF.

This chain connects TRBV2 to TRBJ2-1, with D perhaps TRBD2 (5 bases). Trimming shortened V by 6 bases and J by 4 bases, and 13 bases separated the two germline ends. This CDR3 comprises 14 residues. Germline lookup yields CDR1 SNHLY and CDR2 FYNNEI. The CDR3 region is CASRAHPGYNEQFF. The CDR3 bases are TGTGCCAGCAGAGCCCATCCGGGATACAATGAGCAGTTCTTC.

CDR3 in amino acids: CASSGRDRDTDTQYF. The CDR3 coding sequence is TGTGCCAGCAGCGGCCGGGACAGAGACACAGATACGCAGTATTTT. V and J are TRBV2 and TRBJ2-3; 7 nucleotides agree with TRBD1. This CDR3 comprises 15 residues. Trimming cost V 6 bases and J 2 bases; bases outside gene matches: 8. The germline V gene has CDR1 SNHLY and CDR2 FYNNEI.

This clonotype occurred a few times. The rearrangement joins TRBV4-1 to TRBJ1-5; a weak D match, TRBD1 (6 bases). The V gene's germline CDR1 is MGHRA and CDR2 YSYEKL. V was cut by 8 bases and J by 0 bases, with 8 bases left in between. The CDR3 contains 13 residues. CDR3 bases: TGCGCCAGCGGACAGAATAGCAATCAGCCCCAGCATTTT. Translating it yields CASGQNSNQPQHF.

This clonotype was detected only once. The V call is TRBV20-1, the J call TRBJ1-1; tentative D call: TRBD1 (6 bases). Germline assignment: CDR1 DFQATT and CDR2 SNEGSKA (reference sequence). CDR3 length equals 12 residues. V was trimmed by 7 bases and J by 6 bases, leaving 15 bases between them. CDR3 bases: TGCAGTGGTGGGAACAGGGCTTCTGAAGCTTTCTTT. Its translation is CSGGNRASEAFF.

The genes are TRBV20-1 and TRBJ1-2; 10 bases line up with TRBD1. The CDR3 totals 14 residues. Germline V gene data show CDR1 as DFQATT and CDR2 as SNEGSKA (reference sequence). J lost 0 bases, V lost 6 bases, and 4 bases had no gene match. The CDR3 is CSAETGGSNYGYTF. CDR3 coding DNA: TGCAGTGCCGAGACAGGGGGCTCTAACTATGGCTACACCTTC.

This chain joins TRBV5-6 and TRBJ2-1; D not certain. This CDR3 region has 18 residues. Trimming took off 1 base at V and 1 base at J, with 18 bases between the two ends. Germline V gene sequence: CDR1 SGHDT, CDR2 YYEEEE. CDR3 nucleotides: TGTGCCAGCAGCTTGCTGGGTTCTCCTACGGGTTCCTACAATGAGCAGTTCTTC. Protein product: CASSLLGSPTGSYNEQFF.

CDR3 amino acids: CASSPSTGEAFF. Written as DNA, the CDR3 is TGTGCCAGCAGCCCCTCGACAGGGGAAGCTTTCTTT. The rearrangement joins TRBV7-9 to TRBJ1-1; 7 bases map to TRBD1. Germline V lookup: CDR1 SEHNR, CDR2 FQNEAQ (reference sequence). V dropped 5 bases and J dropped 8; count of bases not matched to a gene: 5. The CDR3 extends over 12 amino acids.

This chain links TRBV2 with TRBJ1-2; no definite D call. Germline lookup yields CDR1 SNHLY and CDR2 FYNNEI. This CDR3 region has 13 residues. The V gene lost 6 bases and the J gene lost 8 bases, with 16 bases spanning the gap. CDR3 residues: CASSGTRRGGYTF. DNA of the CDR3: TGTGCCAGCAGCGGAACACGGCGGGGAGGCTACACCTTC.

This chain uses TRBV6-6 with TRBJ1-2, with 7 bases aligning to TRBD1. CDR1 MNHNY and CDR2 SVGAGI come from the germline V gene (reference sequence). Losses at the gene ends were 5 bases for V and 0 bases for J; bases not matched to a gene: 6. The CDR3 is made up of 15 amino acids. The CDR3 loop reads CASSPNRGANYGYTF. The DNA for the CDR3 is TGTGCCAGCAGTCCCAACAGGGGAGCTAACTATGGCTACACCTTC.

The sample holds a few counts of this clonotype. The CDR3 is CSVEGTAFQYF. Written as DNA, the CDR3 is TGCAGCGTTGAGGGGACGGCGTTCCAGTACTTC. This chain connects TRBV29-1 to TRBJ2-5; D is possibly TRBD1 or TRBD2 (5 bases each). The length of the CDR3 is 11 residues. Trimming stripped 3 bases from V and 10 bases from J, with 12 bases between. CDR1 and CDR2 from the germline V gene are SQVTM and ANQGSEA.

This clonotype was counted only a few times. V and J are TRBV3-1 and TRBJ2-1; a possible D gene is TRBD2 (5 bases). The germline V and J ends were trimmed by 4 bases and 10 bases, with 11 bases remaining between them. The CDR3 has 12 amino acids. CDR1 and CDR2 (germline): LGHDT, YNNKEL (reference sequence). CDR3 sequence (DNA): TGTGCCAGCAGCCCCGAGGGTAGGGAGCAGTTCTTC. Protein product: CASSPEGREQFF.

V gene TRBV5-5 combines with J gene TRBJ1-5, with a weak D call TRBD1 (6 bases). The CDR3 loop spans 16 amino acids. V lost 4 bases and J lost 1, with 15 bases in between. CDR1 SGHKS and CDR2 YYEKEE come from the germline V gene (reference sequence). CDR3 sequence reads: CASSLSGQTSNQPQHF. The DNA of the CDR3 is TGTGCCAGCAGCCTGTCTGGACAGACCAGCAATCAGCCCCAGCATTTT.

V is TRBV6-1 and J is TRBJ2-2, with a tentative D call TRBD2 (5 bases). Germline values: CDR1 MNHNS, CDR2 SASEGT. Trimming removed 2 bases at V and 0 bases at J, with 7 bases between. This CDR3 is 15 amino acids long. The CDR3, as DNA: TGTGCCAGCAGTGAACTTAGCGCGAACACCGGGGAGCTGTTTTTT. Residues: CASSELSANTGELFF.

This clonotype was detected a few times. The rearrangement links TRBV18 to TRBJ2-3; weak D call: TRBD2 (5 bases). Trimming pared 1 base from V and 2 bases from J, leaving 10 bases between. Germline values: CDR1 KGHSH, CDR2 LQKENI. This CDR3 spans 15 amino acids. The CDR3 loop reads CASSPRLAPTDTQYF. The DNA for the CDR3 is TGTGCCAGCTCACCACGCCTAGCCCCCACAGATACGCAGTATTTT.

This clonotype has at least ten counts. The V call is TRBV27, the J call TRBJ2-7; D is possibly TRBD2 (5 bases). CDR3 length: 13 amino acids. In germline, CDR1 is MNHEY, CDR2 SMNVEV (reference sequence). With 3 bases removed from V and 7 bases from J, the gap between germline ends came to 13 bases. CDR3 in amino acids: CASSFGQSGEQYF. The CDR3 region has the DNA TGTGCCAGCAGTTTCGGGCAGTCGGGAGAGCAGTACTTC.

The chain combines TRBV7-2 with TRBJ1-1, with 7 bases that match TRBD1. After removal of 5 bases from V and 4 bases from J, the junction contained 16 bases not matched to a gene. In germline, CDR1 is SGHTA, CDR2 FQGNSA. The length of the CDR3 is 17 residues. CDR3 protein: CASSPPGGAGGVTEAFF. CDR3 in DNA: TGTGCCAGCAGCCCCCCCGGGGGGGCAGGGGGGGTCACTGAAGCTTTCTTT.

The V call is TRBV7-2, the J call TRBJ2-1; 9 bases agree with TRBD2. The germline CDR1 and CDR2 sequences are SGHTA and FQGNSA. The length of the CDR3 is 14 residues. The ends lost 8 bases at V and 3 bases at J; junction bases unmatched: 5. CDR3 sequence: CASSSGELYNEQFF. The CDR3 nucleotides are TGTGCCAGCTCTAGCGGGGAACTCTACAATGAGCAGTTCTTC.

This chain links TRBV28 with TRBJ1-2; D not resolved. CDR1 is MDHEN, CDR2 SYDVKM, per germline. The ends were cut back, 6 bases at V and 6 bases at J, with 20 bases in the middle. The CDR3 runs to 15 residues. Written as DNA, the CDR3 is TGTGCCAGCAGCCCATCGAGGGCAGGTGTCCATGGCTACACCTTC. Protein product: CASSPSRAGVHGYTF.

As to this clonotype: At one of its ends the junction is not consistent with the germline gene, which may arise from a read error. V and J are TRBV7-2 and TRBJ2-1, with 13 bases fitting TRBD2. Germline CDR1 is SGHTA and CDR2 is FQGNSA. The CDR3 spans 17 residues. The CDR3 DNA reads TGTGCCAACAGCTTAGCAGGGACTAGCGGGACCTACAATGAGCAGTTCTTC. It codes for CANSLAGTSGTYNEQFF.